This T cell receptor beta chain emerged from a study of regulatory T cells in long-lasting Graves disease. General study results and limits: TRBV28, TRBJ1-2 and TRBJ2-5 were favored in persistent disease.

Both iRepertoire HTBI primers and Arm-PCR of CDR3 regions were used to build the TCR beta libraries. TCRdb reprocessed the multiplex PCR reads with MiXCR, giving one entry per CDR3 protein. This sample carries around 340,000 distinct CDR3 sequences, 15% to 20% of them seen once, and the ten largest clones take 25% to 35%. Time point given: persistent/refractory GD, antithyroid drugs over 5 years with positive TRAb. PBMCs provided the RNA from which the TCR library was made. From germline, CDR1 is GTSNPN and CDR2 SVGIG (reference sequence). J was trimmed by 5 bases and V by 1 base; bases with no gene match: 4. The CDR3 consists of 13 residues. This clonotype was counted at least ten times. Its antigen is currently unknown.

Source: peripheral blood mononuclear cells (PBMCs), taken when the disease was refractory, from a patient treated with antithyroid drugs. The chain has TRBV30 and TRBJ2-5; 7 nucleotides match TRBD2. This sequence was found in a female donor with Graves disease. In DNA, the CDR3 is TGTGCCTGGAGTGGGGGGGGTCTGGAGACCCAGTACTTC. Translating gives CAWSGGGLETQYF.